What follows are 18 T cell receptor beta chains derived from one specimen sequenced in a study of human T cells and chemical hapten exposure. As for time point: pre-sensitization, week 0. This sample's treatment: therapeutic diphenylcyclopropenone sensitization with weekly scalp DPC. TCRdb redid the calling of the RACE reads with MiXCR, one entry per CDR3 protein. The sample shows roughly 260,000 distinct CDR3 sequences, approximately 8.4% of them seen only once. The sequences come from whole blood, collected in connection with sensitization to the hapten diphenylcyclopropenone (DPC). Receptor source: a woman in her thirties or forties with alopecia areata. Some clones in this sample may be carry-over from other donors' samples.

The gene calls are TRBV27 and TRBJ2-7; 7 bases line up with TRBD1. Germline values: CDR1 MNHEY, CDR2 SMNVEV (reference sequence). The length of the CDR3 is 13 residues. J lost 5 bases, V lost 6 bases, and 7 bases had no gene match. In DNA, the CDR3 is TGTGCCAGCAGCCGACAGGGTTACAACGAGCAGTACTTC. The encoded protein is CASSRQGYNEQYF.

In this sample, this clonotype turned up a few times. The chain combines TRBV28 with TRBJ2-7; D call uncertain. CDR3 length: 14 residues. Germline V gives CDR1 MDHEN, CDR2 SYDVKM. The ends were cut back, 2 bases at V and 3 bases at J, with 11 bases in the middle. The CDR3 bases are TGTGCCAGCAGTTTAAGCCAAGGGATCTACGAGCAGTACTTC. This sequence encodes CASSLSQGIYEQYF.

This clonotype was observed a handful of times. This sequence joins TRBV29-1 and TRBJ1-1; D might be TRBD1 (6 bases). From germline, CDR1 is SQVTM and CDR2 ANQGSEA. This CDR3 comprises 13 residues. V was shortened by 7 bases and J by 4 bases, with 16 bases between the two germline ends. CDR3 DNA sequence: TGCAGCGCCCCGACAGGCCCTCTCACTGAAGCTTTCTTT. Amino acid sequence: CSAPTGPLTEAFF.

This clonotype was observed at least ten times. This chain links TRBV29-1 with TRBJ2-6; 7 nucleotides agree with TRBD2. Germline lookup yields CDR1 SQVTM and CDR2 ANQGSEA. V lost 5 bases to trimming and J lost 2 bases; unmatched junction nucleotides: 12. The CDR3 extends over 17 amino acids. The CDR3 spells CSVSLRENPTGANVLTF. The DNA for the CDR3 is TGCAGCGTTTCCCTGCGGGAGAATCCCACTGGGGCCAACGTCCTGACTTTC.

This clonotype was counted a few times. The rearrangement uses TRBV11-2 and TRBJ2-7; the match to TRBD1 covers 10 bases. This CDR3 has 15 residues. In germline, CDR1 is SGHAT, CDR2 FQNNGV. J gave up 3 bases and V 5 bases, and 7 bases lay outside the gene matches. The CDR3 protein is CASSDGTGAYYEQYF. CDR3 DNA: TGTGCCAGCAGCGATGGGACAGGGGCTTACTACGAGCAGTACTTC.

This clonotype was detected many times. The CDR3 coding sequence is TGCGCCAGCAGCCAAGGCTTTTCCAGGGAAGGTGAAAAACTGTTTTTT. Its protein is CASSQGFSREGEKLFF. V is TRBV4-3 and J is TRBJ1-4; possible D gene TRBD1, 5 bases. V shed 1 base and J shed 7 bases, with 16 bases lying between them. The germline gives CDR1 LGHNA, CDR2 YSLEER. The CDR3 extends over 16 amino acids.

The CDR3 protein is CSVPRYNEQFF. Written as DNA, the CDR3 is TGCAGTGTCCCTCGGTACAATGAGCAGTTCTTC. The rearrangement links TRBV20-1 to TRBJ2-1; D is unclear. V was clipped by 7 bases and J by 4 bases, with 8 bases between them. The CDR3 consists of 11 residues. Per germline, CDR1 DFQATT and CDR2 SNEGSKA (reference sequence).

This chain connects TRBV3-1 to TRBJ2-7; no clear D. Trimming took 4 bases from V and 7 from J, leaving 11 bases between them. The germline CDR1 and CDR2 sequences are LGHDT and YNNKEL (reference sequence). The CDR3 extends over 12 amino acids. This CDR3 reads CASSPPLGEQYF. The CDR3 DNA follows: TGTGCCAGCAGCCCGCCCCTCGGAGAGCAGTACTTC.

This clonotype has only a few counts. The J gene is TRBJ2-7, the V gene TRBV7-2; a weak D match, TRBD1 (6 bases). CDR3 length: 13 amino acids. The germline gives CDR1 SGHTA, CDR2 FQGNSA. V dropped 3 bases and J dropped 4 bases, with 10 bases sitting between them. The CDR3 reads CASSFGQIYEQYF. The DNA of the CDR3 is TGTGCCAGCAGCTTCGGACAGATTTACGAGCAGTACTTC.

V and J are TRBV10-3 and TRBJ1-1, with D uncertain. V was shortened by 0 bases and J by 6 bases, with 11 bases between the two germline ends. CDR1 is ENHRY and CDR2 is SYGVKD in the germline V gene. The CDR3 loop spans 14 amino acids. The CDR3 region is CAISESYAGAEAFF. CDR3 coding DNA: TGTGCCATCAGTGAGTCGTATGCGGGCGCTGAAGCTTTCTTT.

The chain is built from TRBV20-1 and TRBJ2-1; TRBD2 matches 11 bases. Germline-derived CDR1 and CDR2 are DFQATT and SNEGSKA (reference sequence). Germline trimming cut 5 bases from V and 4 bases from J; bases unmatched to any gene: 7. The CDR3 sequence is 15 residues long. For the CDR3, the DNA is TGCAGTGCTCCGATATTAGCGGGAGGGTACAATGAGCAGTTCTTC. Amino acid sequence: CSAPILAGGYNEQFF.

This clonotype came up many times. V is TRBV6-2 or TRBV6-3 and J is TRBJ1-3; D gene uncertain. The ends were cut back, 6 bases at V and 3 bases at J, with 12 bases in the middle. This CDR3 has 14 residues. Germline V CDR1 and CDR2: MNHEY, SVGEGT. The CDR3: CASSRTSHGNTIYF. Written as DNA, the CDR3 is TGTGCCAGCAGCCGCACATCGCATGGAAACACCATATATTTT.

This clonotype came up a few times. V usage is TRBV28 and J usage is TRBJ2-5; D remains unclear. Trimming stripped 6 bases from V and 5 bases from J, with 16 bases between. Germline assignment: CDR1 MDHEN and CDR2 SYDVKM. This CDR3 is built from 14 residues. The CDR3 DNA reads as TGTGCCAGCAGCCGACCCGACGACGGGGAGACCCAGTACTTC. Translated, it gives CASSRPDDGETQYF.

The V gene is TRBV5-1, the J gene TRBJ2-7; TRBD2 agrees at 12 bases. The germline V gene encodes CDR1 SGHRS and CDR2 YFSETQ. The V and J ends lost 3 bases and 7 bases, in that order; junction bases with no gene match: 8. The CDR3 loop spans 15 amino acids. CDR3 DNA sequence: TGCGCCAGCAGCTCCCTAGCGGGAGGGCCTAAGGAGCAGTACTTC. Translation: CASSSLAGGPKEQYF.

This clonotype was counted many times. The rearrangement links TRBV29-1 to TRBJ2-2; 11 bases match TRBD2. The CDR3 length is 15 residues. Germline assignment: CDR1 SQVTM and CDR2 ANQGSEA. After removal of 5 bases from V and 6 bases from J, the junction contained 8 bases not matched to a gene. CDR3 sequence: CSVLLAGGTPGELFF. The DNA for the CDR3 is TGCAGCGTTCTCCTAGCGGGAGGAACTCCCGGGGAGCTGTTTTTT.

This clonotype has only a few counts. V and J are TRBV12-3 or TRBV12-4 and TRBJ2-2; D uncertain. V was pared by 2 bases and J by 3 bases, with 10 bases between. The CDR3 length is 15 residues. The CDR3 region has the DNA TGTGCCAGCAGTTTATTGATTGGCGACACCGGGGAGCTGTTTTTT. The encoded protein is CASSLLIGDTGELFF.

The rearrangement links TRBV10-3 to TRBJ2-1, with TRBD2 matching over 10 bases. The CDR3 sequence is 17 residues long. Germline CDR1 is ENHRY and CDR2 is SYGVKD. The ends lost 0 bases at V and 4 bases at J; junction bases unmatched: 6. In DNA form, the CDR3 reads TGTGCCATCAGTGAGTCCCCCGGGACTAGCGCATACAATGAGCAGTTCTTC. It encodes CAISESPGTSAYNEQFF.

This clonotype was seen a handful of times. Here the CDR3 reads CASSELRWNEQFF. Written as DNA, the CDR3 is TGTGCCAGCAGTGAATTGCGGTGGAATGAGCAGTTCTTC. This chain uses TRBV2 with TRBJ2-1; no definite D call. Trimming took off 2 bases at V and 7 bases at J, with 9 bases between the two ends. Per the germline V gene, CDR1 is SNHLY and CDR2 is FYNNEI. This CDR3 has 13 residues.